This TCR beta chain is drawn from a study of blood T cell repertoires in COVID-19. With respect to this clone: The junction departs from germline at one end; a sequencing error may be responsible.

Here immunoSEQ multiplex PCR was the method, and the copy in TCRdb shows in-frame clones only, minus some. The repertoire holds about 210,000 clones, approximately 90% seen once, with roughly 2.5% in the top ten. Germline V gene sequence: CDR1 LNHDA, CDR2 SQIVND (reference sequence). This CDR3 spans 12 amino acids. Specimen: PBMCs or T cells enriched from blood (not recorded which). The receptor's source is a middle-aged woman with acute COVID-19. This rearrangement joins TRBV19 to TRBJ2-1; 7 bases map to TRBD1. The CDR3 sequence is CASSIGLLGQVF. The CDR3 DNA is TGTGCCAGTAGTATTGGCTTACTAGGACAGGTCTTC.